Following are 30 T cell receptor beta chains from one sample sequenced in a study of T cells in Graves' hyperthyroidism and ophthalmopathy. Amplified regions were TCR beta CDR3 sequences from RNA transcripts. The TCR CDR3 was amplified in a first-round RT-PCR using the HTBI primer set. In TCRdb, the multiplex PCR reads were re-called with MiXCR into one record per CDR3 protein. The repertoire has 450,000 to 700,000 distinct CDR3 sequences, 46% of them found once; the top ten carry 15% to 20%. Material for sequencing was peripheral blood or thyroid tissue (not recorded which). All receptors derive from an adult woman with Graves' disease, either hyperthyroidism or ophthalmopathy (not recorded which).

This clonotype was recorded many times. This chain connects TRBV12-3 or TRBV12-4 to TRBJ2-2; possibly TRBD2 for D (6 bases). The CDR3 extends over 16 amino acids. Between the trimmed V and J ends, which lost 4 bases and 3 bases, there was a span of 15 bases. The CDR3 DNA sequence: TGTGCCAGCAGTTCGAACGGGAGAGAGGACACCGGGGAGCTGTTTTTT. This encodes CASSSNGREDTGELFF.

The sample holds a few counts of this clonotype. The chain employs TRBV2 and TRBJ2-7; a weak D match, TRBD1 (6 bases). The CDR3 spans 16 residues. Trimming removed 1 base from V and 6 bases from J, with 19 bases in between. Per the germline V gene, CDR1 is SNHLY and CDR2 is FYNNEI. The CDR3 protein is CASSEVVWTERCEQYF. CDR3 sequence (DNA): TGTGCCAGCAGTGAAGTTGTATGGACAGAGCGCTGCGAGCAGTACTTC. Filled out from reference TRBV2 and TRBJ2-7, the complete variable domain reads EPEVTQTPSHQVTQMGQEVILRCVPISNHLYFYWYRQILGQKVEFLVSFYNNEISEKSEIFDDQFSVERPDGSNFTLKIRSTKLEDSAMYFCASSEVVWTERCEQYFGPGTRLTVT.

The gene calls are TRBV10-2 and TRBJ2-7; 15 positions match TRBD2. V shed 10 bases and J 0 bases; nucleotides not matched to a gene: 13. Germline V lookup: CDR1 WSHSY, CDR2 SAAADI. The CDR3 runs to 18 residues. This CDR3 is CATSGTSGRSPYSYEQYF. In nucleotides, the CDR3 is TGCGCCACCTCCGGGACTAGCGGGAGGAGCCCTTACTCCTACGAGCAGTACTTC.

In this sample, this clonotype turned up many times. CDR3 DNA: TGTGCCAGCACCGACGATTTTCGGCAGCCCCAGCATTTT. This translates into CASTDDFRQPQHF. This chain joins TRBV12-3 or TRBV12-4 and TRBJ1-5; no reliable D call. The CDR3 totals 13 residues. Trimming removed 7 bases at V and 7 bases at J, with 14 bases between.

This clonotype was observed a handful of times. V gene TRBV28 combines with J gene TRBJ2-7; D remains ambiguous. Trimming took 3 bases from V and 7 from J, leaving 10 bases between them. Germline V gene sequence: CDR1 MDHEN, CDR2 SYDVKM. The CDR3 loop spans 12 amino acids. CDR3 region: CASSFRLREQYF. As DNA, the CDR3 is TGTGCCAGCAGTTTCCGTTTGCGGGAGCAGTACTTC.

Ten or more counts support this clonotype. The chain joins TRBV10-2 to TRBJ2-7; no reliable D call. CDR3 length equals 15 residues. Deletions cut 0 bases from V and 0 bases from J, with 9 bases between. Germline V gives CDR1 WSHSY, CDR2 SAAADI. CDR3 DNA: TGCGCCAGCAGTGAGTCGACCTACAGCTCCTACGAGCAGTACTTC. This gives the protein CASSESTYSSYEQYF.

This clonotype was counted ten times or more. The V call is TRBV2, the J call TRBJ1-5; D is perhaps TRBD1 (5 bases). The CDR3 is 19 amino acids. CDR1 and CDR2 (germline): SNHLY, FYNNEI. Trimming pared 6 bases from V and 0 bases from J, leaving 24 bases between. The CDR3 coding sequence is TGTGCCAGCAGCCAACCCGACAGTCTGAGGGGTTATAGCAATCAGCCCCAGCATTTT. It is translated as CASSQPDSLRGYSNQPQHF. The complete variable domain, with remaining parts taken from reference TRBV2 and TRBJ1-5, reads EPEVTQTPSHQVTQMGQEVILRCVPISNHLYFYWYRQILGQKVEFLVSFYNNEISEKSEIFDDQFSVERPDGSNFTLKIRSTKLEDSAMYFCASSQPDSLRGYSNQPQHFGDGTRLSIL.

J is TRBJ2-7 and V is TRBV29-1; TRBD2 agrees at 7 bases. Germline lookup yields CDR1 SQVTM and CDR2 ANQGSEA. The CDR3 sequence is 15 residues long. V gave up 2 bases and J gave up 2 bases; unmatched junction bases: 9. CDR3 residues: CSVEYGGSQTYEQYF. CDR3 DNA: TGCAGCGTTGAATATGGCGGGAGTCAGACCTACGAGCAGTACTTC.

This clonotype was recorded once. The rearrangement links TRBV5-6 to TRBJ2-5; 8 bases map to TRBD2. CDR3 size: 15 residues. V shed 0 bases, J shed 6 bases, and the junction held 7 bases outside the gene matches. The V gene's germline CDR1 is SGHDT and CDR2 YYEEEE. CDR3 in DNA: TGTGCCAGCAGCTTGGTATCGGGAGGGCCTAAGACCCAGTACTTC. Amino acid sequence: CASSLVSGGPKTQYF.

V usage is TRBV7-9 and J usage is TRBJ2-7; 7 bases are shared with TRBD2. CDR3 length: 15 amino acids. V lost 6 bases to trimming and J lost 7 bases; unmatched junction nucleotides: 15. Germline lookup yields CDR1 SEHNR and CDR2 FQNEAQ (reference sequence). CDR3 sequence reads: CASSYSLADGSEQYF. CDR3 in DNA: TGTGCCAGCAGTTACTCTCTAGCGGATGGGTCAGAGCAGTACTTC.

Ten or more counts support this clonotype. Compared with germline, one end of the junction differs, possibly owing to a read error. The V gene is TRBV28, the J gene TRBJ2-7; TRBD1 matches at 9 bases. Per germline, CDR1 MDHEN and CDR2 SYDVKM. There are 11 residues in the CDR3. The chain's CDR3 is CASSNAGQGHF. CDR3 DNA: TGTGCCAGCAGTAACGCGGGACAGGGACACTTC.

This clonotype was picked up many times. V and J are TRBV20-1 and TRBJ1-2; tentatively, D is TRBD1 (6 bases). Germline V gene lookup returns CDR1 DFQATT and CDR2 SNEGSKA (reference sequence). Trimming took off 6 bases at V and 4 bases at J, with 18 bases between the two ends. The CDR3 is 14 residues long. The CDR3 coding sequence is TGCAGTGCCCCCTCCGGGGGCGCGGGCTATGGCTACACCTTC. Translated: CSAPSGGAGYGYTF.

The V gene is TRBV12-3 or TRBV12-4, the J gene TRBJ1-1; D is undetermined. Trimming stripped 5 bases from V and 4 bases from J, with 14 bases between. CDR3 length: 14 residues. CDR3 nucleotide sequence: TGTGCCAGCAGTCAAGGATGGTCGAGCACTGAAGCTTTCTTT. This sequence encodes CASSQGWSSTEAFF.

This clonotype was seen ten or more times. Here the CDR3 reads CSATAGGTEAFF. The CDR3 bases are TGCAGTGCCACCGCAGGGGGCACTGAAGCTTTCTTT. The chain couples TRBV20-1 to TRBJ1-1, with 7 nucleotides matching TRBD1. The CDR3 is 12 amino acids. J gave up 4 bases and V 6 bases, and 5 bases lay outside the gene matches. The germline V gene has CDR1 DFQATT and CDR2 SNEGSKA (reference sequence).

This clonotype was seen only a few times. CDR3 region: CATSEMMNTEAFF. The CDR3 region has the DNA TGTGCCACCAGTGAAATGATGAACACTGAAGCTTTCTTT. The J gene is TRBJ1-1, the V gene TRBV24-1; D is unresolved. The germline gives CDR1 KGHDR, CDR2 SFDVKD. V was shortened by 4 bases and J by 0 bases, with 5 bases between the two germline ends. The CDR3 runs to 13 residues.

This clonotype was observed many times. CDR3: CASSFSGTGAKLFF. The CDR3 nucleotides read TGTGCCAGCAGCTTCAGCGGGACAGGCGCTAAACTGTTTTTT. The J gene is TRBJ1-4, the V gene TRBV7-9; 8 bases line up with TRBD1. Germline assignment: CDR1 SEHNR and CDR2 FQNEAQ (reference sequence). The trim removed 3 bases at V and 11 bases at J, leaving 8 bases unmatched. The CDR3 extends over 14 amino acids.

The J gene is TRBJ1-1, the V gene TRBV20-1; maybe TRBD1 (5 bases). The CDR3 is 12 residues long. The germline V gene has CDR1 DFQATT and CDR2 SNEGSKA (reference sequence). V was trimmed by 3 bases and J by 6 bases, leaving 11 bases between them. The DNA for the CDR3 is TGCAGTGCTAGCCAGGGAGCAGCTGAAGCTTTCTTT. Translation: CSASQGAAEAFF.

Only a few counts were recorded for this clonotype. V usage is TRBV15 and J usage is TRBJ1-2, with D unclear. The length of the CDR3 is 14 residues. The V end was cut by 3 bases, the J end by 4 bases, with 12 bases between. The germline CDR1 and CDR2 sequences are LNHNV and YYDKDF (reference sequence). In DNA, the CDR3 is TGTGCCACCAGCAGTACCCCGGGGTTCTATGGCTACACCTTC. This sequence encodes CATSSTPGFYGYTF.

The rearrangement joins TRBV29-1 to TRBJ2-5, with 11 bases aligning to TRBD2. Trimming at V came to 0 bases and at J to 5 bases, leaving 5 bases not matched to a gene. Germline V gene lookup returns CDR1 SQVTM and CDR2 ANQGSEA. The CDR3 consists of 15 residues. This chain's CDR3 is CSVEEASGRMETQYF. CDR3 DNA sequence: TGCAGCGTTGAAGAGGCTAGCGGGAGGATGGAGACCCAGTACTTC.

This clonotype has at least ten counts. This rearrangement joins TRBV7-2 to TRBJ2-5, with 8 positions matching TRBD1. Germline CDR1 SGHTA, CDR2 FQGNSA. With 6 bases clipped from V and 5 bases from J, the junction kept 11 bases outside the gene matches. CDR3 length: 15 amino acids. DNA for the CDR3: TGTGCCAGCAGTTATAACAGGGGGGCAGGGGAGACCCAGTACTTC. It specifies CASSYNRGAGETQYF.

Ten or more counts support this clonotype. This chain joins TRBV7-3 and TRBJ1-1, with no clear D. V lost 1 base and J lost 5, with 8 bases in between. The length of the CDR3 is 13 residues. CDR1 and CDR2 (germline): SGHTA, FQGTGA. The chain's CDR3 is CASSLSGLTEAFF. The CDR3 nucleotides read TGTGCCAGCAGCTTAAGTGGGTTGACTGAAGCTTTCTTT.

The chain uses TRBV29-1 and TRBJ2-3, with D unclear. This CDR3 has 12 amino acids. The V gene lost 1 base and the J gene lost 5 bases, with 7 bases spanning the gap. The V gene's germline CDR1 is SQVTM and CDR2 ANQGSEA. The CDR3 protein is CSVEGPVDTQYF. The CDR3, as DNA: TGCAGCGTTGAAGGGCCTGTAGATACGCAGTATTTT.

The J gene is TRBJ1-6, the V gene TRBV10-3; D possibly corresponds to TRBD1 (6 bases). Germline assignment: CDR1 ENHRY and CDR2 SYGVKD. The CDR3 is 14 residues long. CDR3 nucleotide sequence: TGTGCTAGTAACCCACAGGGTAGAAATTCACCCCTCCACTTT. Translating gives CASNPQGRNSPLHF.

The chain employs TRBV19 and TRBJ1-5; D is ambiguous. The CDR3 is 15 amino acids. Germline V CDR1 and CDR2: LNHDA, SQIVND (reference sequence). V lost 0 bases and J lost 0, with 6 bases in between. As DNA, the CDR3 is TGTGCCAGTAGTATAGATGGGTATAGCAATCAGCCCCAGCATTTT. Translation gives CASSIDGYSNQPQHF. The full variable domain, rest sourced from reference TRBV19 and TRBJ1-5, is DGGITQSPKYLFRKEGQNVTLSCEQNLNHDAMYWYRQDPGQGLRLIYYSQIVNDFQKGDIAEGYSVSREKKESFPLTVTSAQKNPTAFYLCASSIDGYSNQPQHFGDGTRLSIL.

The chain recombines TRBV6-5 with TRBJ1-2, with TRBD1 matching 7 bases. V shed 6 bases and J 6 bases; nucleotides not matched to a gene: 10. Germline V lookup: CDR1 MNHEY, CDR2 SVGAGI. The CDR3 sequence is 14 residues long. This CDR3 is CASREQGLRDGYTF. CDR3 nucleotides: TGTGCCAGCAGAGAACAGGGGCTGCGTGATGGCTACACCTTC.

Points on this clonotype: A much larger clone differs by one base, so this may be a read error. This is likely a read error, given that the CDR3 carries no conserved phenylalanine or tryptophan at its end. The chain couples TRBV11-2 to TRBJ1-1; D remains unclear. The CDR3 runs 11 residues. Germline assignment: CDR1 SGHAT and CDR2 FQNNGV. The V end lost 7 bases, the J end lost 3 bases, and 6 bases lay between the germline ends. In nucleotides, the CDR3 is TGTGCCAGCACCCCAGACACTGAAGCTTTCTCT. This codes for CASTPDTEAFS.

The chain couples TRBV20-1 to TRBJ2-1; TRBD2 matches at 10 bases. This CDR3 region has 11 residues. The junction had 3 bases not matched to a gene; V was cut back by 1 base and J by 15 bases. Germline loops: CDR1 DFQATT, CDR2 SNEGSKA (reference sequence). CDR3 region: CSARASGRRFF. CDR3 coding DNA: TGCAGTGCTAGAGCTAGCGGGAGAAGGTTCTTC.

In regard to this clonotype: The limits of the CDR3 on the DNA are not certain, so only TCRdb's listed CDR3 is given. The chain joins TRBV28 to TRBJ1-2; the D call in the table, TRBD1, was not verified against the DNA. The CDR3 spans 13 amino acids, including both terminal residues. In germline, CDR1 is MDHEN, CDR2 SYDVKM. The CDR3 sequence is CATQGQWIYGCTF.

Written as DNA, the CDR3 is TGTGCCAGCAGCCTAGCGGGATTCGATGAGCAGTTCTTC. Its translation: CASSLAGFDEQFF. This rearrangement joins TRBV14 to TRBJ2-1; TRBD2 aligns across 8 bases. V was pared by 4 bases and J by 8 bases, with 4 bases of the junction left unmatched. CDR1 is SGHDN, CDR2 FVKESK, per germline. This CDR3 is 13 amino acids long. The full variable domain, with the rest looked up from reference TRBV14 and TRBJ2-1, is EAGVTQFPSHSVIEKGQTVTLRCDPISGHDNLYWYRRVMGKEIKFLLHFVKESKQDESGMPNNRFLAERTGGTYSTLKVQPAELEDSGVYFCASSLAGFDEQFFGPGTRLTVL.

The rearrangement links TRBV11-2 to TRBJ2-7; D is possibly TRBD2 (6 bases). The CDR3 contains 16 residues. Per the germline V gene, CDR1 is SGHAT and CDR2 is FQNNGV. Between the trimmed V and J ends, which lost 3 bases and 0 bases, there was a span of 15 bases. CDR3 protein: CASSLEVAASSYEQYF. CDR3 bases: TGTGCCAGCAGCTTGGAGGTAGCGGCCAGCTCCTACGAGCAGTACTTC.